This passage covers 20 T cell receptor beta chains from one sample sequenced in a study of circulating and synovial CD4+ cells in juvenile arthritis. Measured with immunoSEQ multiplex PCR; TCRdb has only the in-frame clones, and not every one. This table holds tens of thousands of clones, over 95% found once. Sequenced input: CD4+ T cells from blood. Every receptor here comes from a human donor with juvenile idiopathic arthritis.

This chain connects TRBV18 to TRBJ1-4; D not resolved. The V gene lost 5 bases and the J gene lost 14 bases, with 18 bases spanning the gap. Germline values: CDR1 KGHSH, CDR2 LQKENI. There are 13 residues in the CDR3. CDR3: CASSADSANELFF. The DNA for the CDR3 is TGTGCCAGCTCAGCGGACTCTGCCAACGAGCTGTTTTTT.

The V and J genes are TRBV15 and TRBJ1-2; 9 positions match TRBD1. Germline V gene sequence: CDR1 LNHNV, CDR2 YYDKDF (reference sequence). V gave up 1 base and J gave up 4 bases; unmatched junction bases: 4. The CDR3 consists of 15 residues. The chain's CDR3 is CATSRAPDRGYGYTF. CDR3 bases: TGTGCCACCAGCAGAGCCCCGGACAGGGGCTATGGCTACACCTTC.

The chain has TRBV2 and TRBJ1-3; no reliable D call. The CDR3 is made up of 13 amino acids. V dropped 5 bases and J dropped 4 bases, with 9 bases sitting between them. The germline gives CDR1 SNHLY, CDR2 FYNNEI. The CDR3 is CASSPKSGNTIYF. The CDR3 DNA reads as TGTGCCAGCAGTCCCAAATCAGGAAACACCATATATTTT.

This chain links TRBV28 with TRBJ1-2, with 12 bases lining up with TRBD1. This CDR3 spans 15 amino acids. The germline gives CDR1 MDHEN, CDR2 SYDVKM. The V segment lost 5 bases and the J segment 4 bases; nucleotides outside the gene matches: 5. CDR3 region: CASSPGTGGIYGYTF. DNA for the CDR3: TGTGCCAGCAGTCCGGGGACAGGGGGCATCTATGGCTACACCTTC.

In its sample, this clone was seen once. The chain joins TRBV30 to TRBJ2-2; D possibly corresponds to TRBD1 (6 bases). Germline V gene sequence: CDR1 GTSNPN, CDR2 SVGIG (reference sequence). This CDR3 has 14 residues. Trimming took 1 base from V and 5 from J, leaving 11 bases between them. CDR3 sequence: CAWSGRQATGELFF. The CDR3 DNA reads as TGTGCCTGGAGTGGGCGACAGGCGACCGGGGAGCTGTTTTTT. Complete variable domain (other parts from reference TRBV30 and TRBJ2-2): SQTIHQWPATLVQPVGSPLSLECTVEGTSNPNLYWYRQAAGRGLQLLFYSVGIGQISSEVPQNLSASRPQDRQFILSSKKLLLSDSGFYLCAWSGRQATGELFFGEGSRLTVL.

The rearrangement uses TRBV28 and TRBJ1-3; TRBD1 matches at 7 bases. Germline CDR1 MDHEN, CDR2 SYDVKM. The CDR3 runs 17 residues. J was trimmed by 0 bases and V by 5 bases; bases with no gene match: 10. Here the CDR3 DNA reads TGTGCCAGCAGTCTACATCCCGGGACAGCCTCTGGAAACACCATATATTTT. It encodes CASSLHPGTASGNTIYF.

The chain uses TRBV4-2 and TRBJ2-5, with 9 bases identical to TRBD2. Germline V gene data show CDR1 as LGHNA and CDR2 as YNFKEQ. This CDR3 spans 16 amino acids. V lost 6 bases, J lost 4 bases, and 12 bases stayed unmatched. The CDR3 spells CASRINSGRVGETQYF. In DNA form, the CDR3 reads TGTGCCAGCAGGATTAATAGCGGGAGAGTAGGAGAGACCCAGTACTTC.

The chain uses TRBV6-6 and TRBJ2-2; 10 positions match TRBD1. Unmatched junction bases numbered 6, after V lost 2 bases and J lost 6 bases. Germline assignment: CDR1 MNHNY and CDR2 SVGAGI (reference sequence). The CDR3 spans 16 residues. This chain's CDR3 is CASSYIRTGGPGELFF. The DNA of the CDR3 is TGTGCCAGCAGTTACATACGGACAGGGGGTCCCGGGGAGCTGTTTTTT.

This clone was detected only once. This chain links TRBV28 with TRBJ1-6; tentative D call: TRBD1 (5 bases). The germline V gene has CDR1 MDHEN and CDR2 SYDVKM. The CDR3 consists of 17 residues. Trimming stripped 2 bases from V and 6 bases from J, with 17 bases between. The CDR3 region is CASSLPSHPQGNSPLHF. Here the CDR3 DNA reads TGTGCCAGCAGTTTACCTTCCCATCCGCAGGGTAATTCACCCCTCCACTTT. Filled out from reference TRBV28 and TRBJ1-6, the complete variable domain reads DVKVTQSSRYLVKRTGEKVFLECVQDMDHENMFWYRQDPGLGLRLIYFSYDVKMKEKGDIPEGYSVSREKKERFSLILESASTNQTSMYLCASSLPSHPQGNSPLHFGNGTRLTVT.

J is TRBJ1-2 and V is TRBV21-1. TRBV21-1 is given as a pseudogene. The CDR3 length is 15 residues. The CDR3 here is CASSRGKGANYGYTF. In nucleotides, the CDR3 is TGTGCCAGCAGCCGAGGGAAGGGAGCTAACTATGGCTACACCTTC.

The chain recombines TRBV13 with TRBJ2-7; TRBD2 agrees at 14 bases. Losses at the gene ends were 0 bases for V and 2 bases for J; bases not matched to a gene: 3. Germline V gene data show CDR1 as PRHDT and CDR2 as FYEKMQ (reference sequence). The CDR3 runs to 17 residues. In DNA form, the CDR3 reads TGTGCCAGCAGCTTAGGCGCGGGACTAGCGGGAGCCTACGAGCAGTACTTC. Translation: CASSLGAGLAGAYEQYF.

The CDR3 sequence is CASSPLRDRGMWGSKSSYNSPLHF. CDR3 in DNA: TGTGCCAGCAGTCCGCTCCGGGACAGGGGGATGTGGGGATCAAAAAGCTCCTATAATTCACCCCTCCACTTT. The rearrangement uses TRBV27 and TRBJ1-6; 11 nucleotides line up with TRBD1. This CDR3 contains 24 residues. Unmatched junction bases numbered 24, after V lost 5 bases and J lost 0 bases. CDR1 MNHEY and CDR2 SMNVEV come from the germline V gene (reference sequence).

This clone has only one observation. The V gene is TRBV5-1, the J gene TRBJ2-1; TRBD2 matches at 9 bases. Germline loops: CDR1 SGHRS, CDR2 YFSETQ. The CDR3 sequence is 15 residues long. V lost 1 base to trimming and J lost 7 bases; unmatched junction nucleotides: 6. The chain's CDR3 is CASSLSSGAQNEQFF. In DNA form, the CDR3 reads TGCGCCAGCAGCTTGTCTAGCGGGGCCCAGAATGAGCAGTTCTTC.

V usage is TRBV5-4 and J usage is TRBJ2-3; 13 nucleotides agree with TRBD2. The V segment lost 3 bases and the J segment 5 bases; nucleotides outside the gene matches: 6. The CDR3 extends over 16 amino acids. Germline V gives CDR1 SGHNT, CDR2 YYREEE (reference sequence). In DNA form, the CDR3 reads TGTGCCAGCAGCTCCGGACTAGCGGGGGCCCTAGATACGCAGTATTTT. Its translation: CASSSGLAGALDTQYF.

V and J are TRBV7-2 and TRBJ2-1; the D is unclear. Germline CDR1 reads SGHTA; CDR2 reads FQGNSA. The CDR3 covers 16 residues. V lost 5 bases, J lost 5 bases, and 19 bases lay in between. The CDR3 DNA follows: TGTGCCAGCAGCCCTCACCCCGGGTCCACTAACAATGAGCAGTTCTTC. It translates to CASSPHPGSTNNEQFF.

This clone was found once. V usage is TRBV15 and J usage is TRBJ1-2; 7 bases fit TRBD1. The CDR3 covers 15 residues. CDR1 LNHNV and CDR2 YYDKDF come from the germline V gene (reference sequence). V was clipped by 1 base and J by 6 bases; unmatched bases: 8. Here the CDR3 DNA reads TGTGCCACCAGCAGAGCTCGAAACCAGGGGGATGGCTACACCTTC. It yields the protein CATSRARNQGDGYTF.

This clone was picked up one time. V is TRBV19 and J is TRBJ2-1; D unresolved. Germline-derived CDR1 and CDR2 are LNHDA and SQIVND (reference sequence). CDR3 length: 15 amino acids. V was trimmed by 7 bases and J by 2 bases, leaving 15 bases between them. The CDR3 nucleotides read TGTGCCAGTACCTCCTTGGAGAAGGCCTACAATGAGCAGTTCTTC. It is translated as CASTSLEKAYNEQFF.

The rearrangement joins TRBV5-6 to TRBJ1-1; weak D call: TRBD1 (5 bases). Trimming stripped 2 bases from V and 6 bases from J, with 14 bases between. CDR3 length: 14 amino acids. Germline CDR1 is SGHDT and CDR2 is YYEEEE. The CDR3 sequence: CASSLRGIGAEAFF. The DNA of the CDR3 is TGTGCCAGCAGCTTACGGGGGATTGGAGCTGAAGCTTTCTTT.

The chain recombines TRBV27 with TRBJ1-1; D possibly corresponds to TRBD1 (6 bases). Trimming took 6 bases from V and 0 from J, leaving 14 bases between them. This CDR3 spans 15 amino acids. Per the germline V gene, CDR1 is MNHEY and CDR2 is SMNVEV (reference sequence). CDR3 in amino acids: CASRRTAGLNTEAFF. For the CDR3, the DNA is TGTGCCAGCAGAAGGACAGCCGGTCTGAACACTGAAGCTTTCTTT.

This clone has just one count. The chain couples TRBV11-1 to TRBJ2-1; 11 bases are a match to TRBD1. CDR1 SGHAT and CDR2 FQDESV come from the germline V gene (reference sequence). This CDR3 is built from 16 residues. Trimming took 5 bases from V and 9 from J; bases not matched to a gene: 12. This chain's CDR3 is CASSLTGTGGMGEQFF. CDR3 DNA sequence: TGTGCCAGCAGCCTTACCGGGACAGGGGGTATGGGTGAGCAGTTCTTC.